The next 11 T cell receptor beta chains were all read from a single sample in a study of cytomegalovirus exposure and HLA in healthy donors. The PCR employed 60 Vbeta primers together with 13 Jbeta primers. The assay was immunoSEQ multiplex PCR, and TCRdb's table has in-frame clones only and misses some. The data hold around 130,000 clones, with 80% to 90% observed a single time. Material for sequencing was PBMCs. These TCRs come from a woman aged 40 to 55 in good health and CMV-seropositive.

The chain employs TRBV4-2 and TRBJ2-7; 7 bases are shared with TRBD1. From germline, CDR1 is LGHNA and CDR2 YNFKEQ. The CDR3 runs to 12 residues. The J segment lost 6 bases and the V segment lost 5 bases, leaving 4 bases of the junction unmatched. The CDR3 region has the DNA TGTGCCAGCAGCACCCGACAGGGCGAGCAGTACTTC. Its protein product is CASSTRQGEQYF.

This rearrangement joins TRBV28 to TRBJ2-7; 8 bases agree with TRBD2. This CDR3 is 15 amino acids long. Germline CDR1 is MDHEN and CDR2 is SYDVKM. Germline trimming cut 3 bases from V and 0 bases from J; bases unmatched to any gene: 4. CDR3 bases: TGTGCCAGCAGTTTTAGGGGACTAGTCTCCTACGAGCAGTACTTC. Amino acid sequence: CASSFRGLVSYEQYF.

A note on this clone: At one end, the junction sequence differs from germline, possibly due to a read error. Other DNA sequences in the sample encode the same CDR3. This chain uses TRBV6-4 with TRBJ2-2; D gene unclear. The germline V gene has CDR1 MRHNA and CDR2 SNTAGT. The CDR3 is made up of 14 amino acids. DNA of the CDR3: TGTGCCAGCAGCCCCGACTCCTACACTGGGGAGCTGTTTTTT. The encoded protein is CASSPDSYTGELFF.

The J gene is TRBJ1-1, the V gene TRBV30; TRBD1 matches at 8 bases. V was clipped by 3 bases and J by 4 bases; unmatched bases: 7. CDR3 length equals 14 residues. Germline V gene data show CDR1 as GTSNPN and CDR2 as SVGIG (reference sequence). For the CDR3, the DNA is TGTGCCTGGAGCGAGACAGGGGTTGCCACTGAAGCTTTCTTT. This translates into CAWSETGVATEAFF.

This CDR3 is CASSSLGTSPSSSTYEQYF. The CDR3 coding sequence is TGCGCCAGCAGCTCGTTGGGGACTAGCCCTTCCAGTTCTACTTACGAGCAGTACTTC. This rearrangement joins TRBV5-1 to TRBJ2-7; TRBD2 matches at 9 bases. Germline V gene data show CDR1 as SGHRS and CDR2 as YFSETQ. The length of the CDR3 is 19 residues. V shed 3 bases, J shed 4 bases, and the junction held 20 bases outside the gene matches.

The chain employs TRBV7-6 and TRBJ2-7, with 14 bases matching TRBD2. V gave up 5 bases and J gave up 6 bases; unmatched junction bases: 3. From germline, CDR1 is SGHVS and CDR2 FNYEAQ. The CDR3 totals 14 residues. CDR3 DNA: TGTGCCAGCAGCACGACTAGCGGGGGGGGCGAGCAGTACTTC. Translating gives CASSTTSGGGEQYF.

This chain's CDR3 is CASSLGHQNTEAFF. The CDR3 DNA sequence: TGTGCCAGCAGCTTGGGACATCAGAACACTGAAGCTTTCTTT. The genes are TRBV5-6 and TRBJ1-1; D not resolved. The CDR3 has 14 residues. Germline V gene data show CDR1 as SGHDT and CDR2 as YYEEEE. The V end lost 0 bases, the J end lost 1 base, and 7 bases lay between the germline ends. Variable domain in full (rest from reference TRBV5-6 and TRBJ1-1): DAGVTQSPTHLIKTRGQQVTLRCSPKSGHDTVSWYQQALGQGPQFIFQYYEEEERQRGNFPDRFSGHQFPNYSSELNVNALLLGDSALYLCASSLGHQNTEAFFGQGTRLTVV.

V gene TRBV2 combines with J gene TRBJ1-1, with TRBD1 matching over 8 bases. Trimming cost V 7 bases and J 1 base; bases outside gene matches: 11. CDR1 is SNHLY and CDR2 is FYNNEI in the germline V gene. The CDR3 has 16 residues. DNA for the CDR3: TGTGCCAGCAAGGTCCCAGGGGGCATTCAGAACACTGAAGCTTTCTTT. Protein: CASKVPGGIQNTEAFF. Looking up the rest from reference TRBV2 and TRBJ1-1 gives the full variable domain: EPEVTQTPSHQVTQMGQEVILRCVPISNHLYFYWYRQILGQKVEFLVSFYNNEISEKSEIFDDQFSVERPDGSNFTLKIRSTKLEDSAMYFCASKVPGGIQNTEAFFGQGTRLTVV.

This clone came up once. The chain carries TRBV28 and TRBJ1-5; D ambiguous. V was clipped by 6 bases and J by 0 bases, with 9 bases between them. Germline assignment: CDR1 MDHEN and CDR2 SYDVKM. This CDR3 contains 14 residues. CDR3 sequence (DNA): TGTGCCAGCAGCCCCGGAGGTAGCAATCAGCCCCAGCATTTT. This sequence encodes CASSPGGSNQPQHF. The full variable domain, in which reference TRBV28 and TRBJ1-5 provide the parts outside the CDR3, is DVKVTQSSRYLVKRTGEKVFLECVQDMDHENMFWYRQDPGLGLRLIYFSYDVKMKEKGDIPEGYSVSREKKERFSLILESASTNQTSMYLCASSPGGSNQPQHFGDGTRLSIL.

This clone has only a few counts. The chain has TRBV5-1 and TRBJ1-2; 8 bases map to TRBD1. Trimming took 0 bases from V and 6 from J; bases not matched to a gene: 4. The germline V gene has CDR1 SGHRS and CDR2 YFSETQ. The CDR3 extends over 14 amino acids. The CDR3 DNA reads as TGCGCCAGCAGCTTGGCGACAGGGGAGGATGGCTACACCTTC. Its translation is CASSLATGEDGYTF.

The chain employs TRBV5-3 and TRBJ2-7; 8 positions match TRBD2. TRBV5-3 belongs to the ORF category, with a function that is uncertain. V lost 2 bases and J lost 6; bases outside the gene matches: 16. The CDR3 spans 17 residues. The CDR3 loop reads CARSFRGRRTPLSEQYF. CDR3 DNA sequence: TGTGCCAGAAGCTTCCGCGGGAGGAGGACACCGCTGAGCGAGCAGTACTTC.